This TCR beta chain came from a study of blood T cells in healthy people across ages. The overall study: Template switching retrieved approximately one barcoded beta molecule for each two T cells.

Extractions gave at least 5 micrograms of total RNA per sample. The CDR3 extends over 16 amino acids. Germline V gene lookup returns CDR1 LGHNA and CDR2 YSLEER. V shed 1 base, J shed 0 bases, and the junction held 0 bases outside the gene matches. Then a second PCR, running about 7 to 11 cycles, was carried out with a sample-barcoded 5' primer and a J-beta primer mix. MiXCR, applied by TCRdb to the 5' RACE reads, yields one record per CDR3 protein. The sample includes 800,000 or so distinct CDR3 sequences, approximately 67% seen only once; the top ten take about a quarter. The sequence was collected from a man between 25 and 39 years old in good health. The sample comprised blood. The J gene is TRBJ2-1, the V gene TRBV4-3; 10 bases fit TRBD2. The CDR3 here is CASSQVAGGSYNEQFF. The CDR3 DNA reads TGCGCCAGCAGCCAAGTAGCGGGGGGCTCCTACAATGAGCAGTTCTTC.